The present T cell receptor beta chain was sequenced within a study of cytomegalovirus exposure and HLA in healthy donors. The CDR3 consists of 13 residues. Trimming at V came to 6 bases and at J to 4 bases, leaving 9 bases not matched to a gene. Germline V gives CDR1 SQVTM, CDR2 ANQGSEA. A word on this clone: Its antigen is as yet unknown.

Findings and limits, study-wide: Previous analysis showed most TCR beta V segments were productive about 87% or about 30% of the time. Later analysis showed TCR association rates varying by HLA locus, highest for DRB1 and lowest for HLA-C.

The PCR had 60 Vbeta and 13 Jbeta primers. The data were produced by immunoSEQ multiplex PCR, yet TCRdb's version contains in-frame clones alone and is incomplete. This sample has more than 200,000 clones; about 84% occur once, and the top ten carry 1.3%. The source material was PBMCs. V gene TRBV29-1 combines with J gene TRBJ2-7; 7 positions agree with TRBD2. The clonotype was recovered from a human donor in good health. The CDR3: CSVGRGVGYEQYF. CDR3 in DNA: TGCAGCGTCGGTCGGGGGGTAGGATACGAGCAGTACTTC.